This T cell receptor (beta chain) was retrieved from a study of OX40 agonist ivuxolimab in advanced cancers. As for the study in general: Cohort: approximately 83% men, mean age around 61, aged about 20 to 90. Patients with prior anti-PD-1, anti-PD-L1 or anti-CTLA-4 therapy were eligible; 35% to 45% had some. Study observations and caveats: CD8+ T cells showed, on average, more clonal expansion than CD4+ cells.

CDR3 length: 11 amino acids. Germline CDR1 SQVTM, CDR2 ANQGSEA. Trimming pared 8 bases from V and 5 bases from J, leaving 12 bases between. A word on this clone: What it recognizes is unknown.

This table comes from immunoSEQ multiplex PCR, and its TCRdb copy is limited to in-frame clones, with some not included. Of approximately 74,000 clones listed, roughly nine tenths are singletons. This rearrangement joins TRBV29-1 to TRBJ2-5; weak D call: TRBD2 (5 bases). The specimen comprised CD4+ or CD8+ T cells sorted from blood, sampled in a trial of the OX40 agonist ivuxolimab. The TCR originated in an adult with an advanced solid tumor such as melanoma, head and neck, liver or kidney cancer. The CDR3 DNA is TGCAGCACCCGGGATAGGGAGACCCAGTACTTC. Its translation: CSTRDRETQYF.